The 20 T cell receptor beta chains given below trace back to one sample, sequenced in a study of blood T cell repertoires in COVID-19. The method was immunoSEQ multiplex PCR; TCRdb's version includes in-frame clones alone and lacks a portion of them. The data contain about 500,000 clones, roughly 87% of them singletons. The sequenced material came from peripheral blood. These receptors all stem from a man younger than 35 with COVID-19, enrolled during active disease.

The rearrangement links TRBV11-3 to TRBJ2-7, with D perhaps TRBD1 (5 bases). V lost 1 base, J lost 3 bases, and 19 bases lay in between. Germline assignment: CDR1 SGHNT and CDR2 YENEEA. The CDR3 spans 17 residues. In DNA form, the CDR3 reads TGTGCCAGCAGCTTAGTATGGTCAGGGCCCCTTGGCTACGAGCAGTACTTC. This sequence encodes CASSLVWSGPLGYEQYF.

The rearrangement uses TRBV20-1 and TRBJ1-1, with TRBD1 matching 7 bases. This CDR3 spans 11 amino acids. CDR1 and CDR2 from the germline V gene are DFQATT and SNEGSKA (reference sequence). In DNA, the CDR3 is TGCAGGGTGGACAGGCCAACTGAAGCTTTCTTT. It codes for CRVDRPTEAFF.

The chain has TRBV30 and TRBJ1-5; tentative D call: TRBD1 (5 bases). The CDR3 spans 14 residues. CDR1 GTSNPN and CDR2 SVGIG come from the germline V gene (reference sequence). V shed 5 bases and J shed 7 bases, with 18 bases lying between them. The CDR3 is CAWGPWGDRQPQHF. The CDR3 DNA reads TGTGCCTGGGGCCCCTGGGGCGATCGGCAGCCCCAGCATTTT. Full variable domain (rest looked up from reference TRBV30 and TRBJ1-5): SQTIHQWPATLVQPVGSPLSLECTVEGTSNPNLYWYRQAAGRGLQLLFYSVGIGQISSEVPQNLSASRPQDRQFILSSKKLLLSDSGFYLCAWGPWGDRQPQHFGDGTRLSIL.

The rearrangement uses TRBV3-1 (or the pseudogene TRBV3-2) and TRBJ2-2; D perhaps matches TRBD2 (5 bases). V lost 5 bases and J 6 bases, leaving 16 bases between the germline ends. CDR1 LGHDT and CDR2 YNNKEL come from the germline V gene (reference sequence). The CDR3 contains 15 residues. The CDR3 protein is CASSFGRDYAGELFF. As DNA, the CDR3 is TGTGCCAGCAGCTTCGGACGGGATTATGCCGGGGAGCTGTTTTTT.

The V call is TRBV11-2, the J call TRBJ2-7, with TRBD2 identical over 7 bases. The J segment lost 0 bases and the V segment lost 5 bases, leaving 10 bases of the junction unmatched. The CDR3 loop spans 16 amino acids. Germline V gene sequence: CDR1 SGHAT, CDR2 FQNNGV. DNA of the CDR3: TGTGCCAGCAGCCCCCCCCGGGGCGGGGGCTCCTACGAGCAGTACTTC. Amino acid sequence: CASSPPRGGGSYEQYF.

This clone was observed a single time. This chain joins TRBV5-1 and TRBJ1-2; 8 bases agree with TRBD1. There are 12 residues in the CDR3. The germline CDR1 and CDR2 sequences are SGHRS and YFSETQ. Trimming cost V 4 bases and J 7 bases; bases outside gene matches: 3. In DNA form, the CDR3 reads TGCGCCAGCAGCCAGACAGGGGCTGGCTACACCTTC. Translation: CASSQTGAGYTF.

The chain carries TRBV20-1 and TRBJ2-7; TRBD1 matches 7 bases. CDR3 size: 10 residues. The trim removed 8 bases at V and 6 bases at J, leaving 4 bases unmatched. Per germline, CDR1 DFQATT and CDR2 SNEGSKA (reference sequence). CDR3 protein: CSLRQGEQYF. DNA for the CDR3: TGCAGTCTTAGACAGGGCGAGCAGTACTTC.

This clone was seen once. The chain uses TRBV5-1 and TRBJ1-6; 7 positions agree with TRBD1. V trimming: 0 bases; J trimming: 9 bases; junction bases outside the gene matches: 9. Germline values: CDR1 SGHRS, CDR2 YFSETQ. The CDR3 has 16 residues. As DNA, the CDR3 is TGCGCCAGCAGCTTGGTAGTGAGACAGGGAACTTCACCCCTCCACTTT. Amino acid sequence: CASSLVVRQGTSPLHF. The entire variable domain, with the rest obtained from reference TRBV5-1 and TRBJ1-6, is as follows: KAGVTQTPRYLIKTRGQQVTLSCSPISGHRSVSWYQQTPGQGLQFLFEYFSETQRNKGNFPGRFSGRQFSNSRSEMNVSTLELGDSALYLCASSLVVRQGTSPLHFGNGTRLTVT.

This clone has a single count. The V call is TRBV19, the J call TRBJ2-7; 9 nucleotides match TRBD2. Germline V gives CDR1 LNHDA, CDR2 SQIVND (reference sequence). The CDR3 is made up of 14 amino acids. V was pared by 6 bases and J by 2 bases, with 5 bases of the junction left unmatched. The chain's CDR3 is CASSYLAGPYEQYF. For the CDR3, the DNA is TGTGCCAGTAGCTACCTAGCGGGACCCTACGAGCAGTACTTC.

This clone was seen a few times. The V and J genes are TRBV14 and TRBJ1-1; perhaps TRBD1 as D (6 bases). There are 13 residues in the CDR3. Germline V gives CDR1 SGHDN, CDR2 FVKESK. With 4 bases removed from V and 2 bases from J, the gap between germline ends came to 8 bases. In DNA, the CDR3 is TGTGCCAGCAGCCTACAGGGTAACACTGAAGCTTTCTTT. Amino acids: CASSLQGNTEAFF.

The chain carries TRBV3-1 (or the pseudogene TRBV3-2) and TRBJ2-7; 9 nucleotides align to TRBD2. After removal of 4 bases from V and 13 bases from J, the junction contained 11 bases not matched to a gene. The germline CDR1 and CDR2 sequences are LGHDT and YNNKEL (reference sequence). This CDR3 has 13 amino acids. The DNA of the CDR3 is TGTGCCAGCAGCCCCAGGGGGGGGACTAGCACCTACTTC. This codes for CASSPRGGTSTYF.

Here the CDR3 reads CASSVRGGSSYEQYF. For the CDR3, the DNA is TGTGCCAGCAGTGTGCGGGGCGGGAGCTCCTACGAGCAGTACTTC. The V gene is TRBV25-1, the J gene TRBJ2-7; 7 bases map to TRBD2. The V segment lost 4 bases and the J segment 0 bases; nucleotides outside the gene matches: 6. The germline CDR1 and CDR2 sequences are MGHDK and SYGVNS. The length of the CDR3 is 15 residues.

This clone came up once. This chain connects TRBV3-1 (or the pseudogene TRBV3-2) to TRBJ2-7, with D possibly matching TRBD2 (6 bases). This CDR3 is 17 amino acids long. V was trimmed by 3 bases and J by 2 bases, leaving 20 bases between them. The germline CDR1 and CDR2 sequences are LGHDT and YNNKEL (reference sequence). The CDR3 is CASSHLVGGAMTYEQYF. The CDR3 nucleotides are TGTGCCAGCAGCCATCTAGTGGGCGGGGCCATGACCTACGAGCAGTACTTC.

This rearrangement joins TRBV7-9 to TRBJ2-1, with TRBD2 identical over 11 bases. The CDR3 is 19 amino acids. V was clipped by 4 bases and J by 5 bases; unmatched bases: 16. Per germline, CDR1 SEHNR and CDR2 FQNEAQ (reference sequence). The CDR3 DNA sequence: TGTGCCAGCAGCTCACAGACAGGGACCACTAGCGGGAGTAACAATGAGCAGTTCTTC. This encodes CASSSQTGTTSGSNNEQFF.

This clone was counted between two and nine times. The chain uses TRBV6-5 and TRBJ1-1; TRBD1 is a possible D gene (6 bases). V gave up 2 bases and J gave up 3 bases, with 7 bases separating them. CDR3 length: 13 residues. CDR1 is MNHEY, CDR2 SVGAGI, per germline. The CDR3 spells CASSYTGYTEAFF. The CDR3 nucleotides read TGTGCCAGCAGTTACACAGGGTACACTGAAGCTTTCTTT.

V is TRBV7-8 and J is TRBJ2-2; 10 bases line up with TRBD1. J gave up 5 bases and V 3 bases, and 6 bases lay outside the gene matches. From germline, CDR1 is SGHVS and CDR2 FQNEAQ. The CDR3 length is 16 residues. The CDR3 bases are TGTGCCAGCAGCTTCCGGGACAGGGGTTATACCGGGGAGCTGTTTTTT. It codes for CASSFRDRGYTGELFF.

CDR3 DNA: TGTGCCAGCAGTTTACGGCGCGGGACTAGCATATACGAGCAGTACTTC. As protein: CASSLRRGTSIYEQYF. J is TRBJ2-7 and V is TRBV27, with 9 nucleotides matching TRBD2. The CDR3 has 16 residues. The germline CDR1 and CDR2 sequences are MNHEY and SMNVEV (reference sequence). Trimming at V came to 2 bases and at J to 4 bases, leaving 9 bases not matched to a gene.

For the CDR3, the DNA is TGTGCCAGCAGTAGGGGGGGGGCTGGAAACACCATATATTTT. Protein product: CASSRGGAGNTIYF. V is TRBV6-5 and J is TRBJ1-3; tentative D call: TRBD1 (6 bases). The CDR3 totals 14 residues. Trimming removed 5 bases at V and 2 bases at J, with 10 bases between. Germline CDR1 reads MNHEY; CDR2 reads SVGAGI.

The CDR3 nucleotides read TGTGCCAGCAGCGAAACAGGCTACAATGAGCAGTTCTTC. Amino acid sequence: CASSETGYNEQFF. V gene TRBV7-7 combines with J gene TRBJ2-1; TRBD1 is a possible D gene (5 bases). V was clipped by 5 bases and J by 3 bases, with 8 bases between them. The CDR3 consists of 13 residues. Germline V gives CDR1 SSHAT, CDR2 FNYEAQ (reference sequence).

This clone was seen just once. V is TRBV5-1 and J is TRBJ2-7; tentative D call: TRBD2 (6 bases). CDR1 and CDR2 (germline): SGHRS, YFSETQ. V gave up 0 bases and J gave up 1 base, with 11 bases separating them. The CDR3 is made up of 15 amino acids. CDR3 amino acids: CASSLASGGSYEQYF. In nucleotides, the CDR3 is TGCGCCAGCAGCTTGGCCTCTGGGGGGTCCTACGAGCAGTACTTC.